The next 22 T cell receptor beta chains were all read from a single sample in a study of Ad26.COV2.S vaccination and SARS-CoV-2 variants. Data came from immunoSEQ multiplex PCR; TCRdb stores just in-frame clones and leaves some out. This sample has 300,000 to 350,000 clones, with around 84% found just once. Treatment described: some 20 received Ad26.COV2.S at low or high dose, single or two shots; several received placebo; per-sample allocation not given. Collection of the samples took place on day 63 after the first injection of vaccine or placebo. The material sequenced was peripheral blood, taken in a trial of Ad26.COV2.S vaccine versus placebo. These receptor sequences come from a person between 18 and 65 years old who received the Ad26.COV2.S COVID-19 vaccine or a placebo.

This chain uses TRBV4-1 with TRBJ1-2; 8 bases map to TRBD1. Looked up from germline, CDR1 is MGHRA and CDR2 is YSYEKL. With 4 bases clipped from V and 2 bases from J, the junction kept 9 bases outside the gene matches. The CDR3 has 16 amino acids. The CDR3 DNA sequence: TGCGCCAGCAGCCTCGCACCGGGACAGGTCAACTATGGCTACACCTTC. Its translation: CASSLAPGQVNYGYTF.

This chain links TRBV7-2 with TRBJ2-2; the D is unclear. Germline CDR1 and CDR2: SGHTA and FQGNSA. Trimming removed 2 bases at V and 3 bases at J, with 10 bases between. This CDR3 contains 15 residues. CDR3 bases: TGTGCCAGCAGCTTATTGGGGTTTGACACCGGGGAGCTGTTTTTT. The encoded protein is CASSLLGFDTGELFF.

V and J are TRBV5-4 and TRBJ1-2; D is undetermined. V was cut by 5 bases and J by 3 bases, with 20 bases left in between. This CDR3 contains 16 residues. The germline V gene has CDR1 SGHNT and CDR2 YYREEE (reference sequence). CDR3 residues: CASSKVLGFGYYGYTF. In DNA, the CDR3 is TGTGCCAGCAGTAAGGTCCTCGGATTTGGGTACTATGGCTACACCTTC.

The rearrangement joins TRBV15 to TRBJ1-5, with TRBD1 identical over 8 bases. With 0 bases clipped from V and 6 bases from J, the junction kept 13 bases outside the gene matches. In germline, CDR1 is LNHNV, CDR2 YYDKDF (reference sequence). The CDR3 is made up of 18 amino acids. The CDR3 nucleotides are TGTGCCACCAGCAGAGATCTCGTAAGGACAGGGAAGGTTCAGCCCCAGCATTTT. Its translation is CATSRDLVRTGKVQPQHF. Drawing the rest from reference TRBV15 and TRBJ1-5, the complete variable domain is DAMVIQNPRYQVTQFGKPVTLSCSQTLNHNVMYWYQQKSSQAPKLLFHYYDKDFNNEADTPDNFQSRRPNTSFCFLDIRSPGLGDTAMYLCATSRDLVRTGKVQPQHFGDGTRLSIL.

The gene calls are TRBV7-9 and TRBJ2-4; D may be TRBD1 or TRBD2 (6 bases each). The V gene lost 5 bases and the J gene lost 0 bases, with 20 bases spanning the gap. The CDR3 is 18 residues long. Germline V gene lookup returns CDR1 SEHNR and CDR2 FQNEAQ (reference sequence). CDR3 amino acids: CASSAAVSRGEAKNIQYF. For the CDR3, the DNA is TGTGCCAGCAGCGCCGCGGTGAGTAGGGGGGAAGCCAAAAACATTCAGTACTTC.

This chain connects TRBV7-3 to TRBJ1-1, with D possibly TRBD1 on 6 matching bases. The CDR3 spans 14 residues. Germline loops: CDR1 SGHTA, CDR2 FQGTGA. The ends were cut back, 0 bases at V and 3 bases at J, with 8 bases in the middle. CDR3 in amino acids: CASSLTGGDTEAFF. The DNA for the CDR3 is TGTGCCAGCAGCTTAACAGGGGGGGACACTGAAGCTTTCTTT.

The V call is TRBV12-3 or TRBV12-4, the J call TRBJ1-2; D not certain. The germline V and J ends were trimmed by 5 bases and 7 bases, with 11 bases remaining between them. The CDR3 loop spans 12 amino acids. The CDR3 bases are TGTGCCAGCAGTGCGGACCGTCGTGGCTACACCTTC. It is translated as CASSADRRGYTF.

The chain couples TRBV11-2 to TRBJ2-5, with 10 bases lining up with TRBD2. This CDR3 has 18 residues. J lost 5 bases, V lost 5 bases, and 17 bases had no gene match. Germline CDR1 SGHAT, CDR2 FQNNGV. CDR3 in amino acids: CASSPSGGASGGFETQYF. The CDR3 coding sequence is TGTGCCAGCAGCCCAAGCGGTGGGGCTAGCGGGGGTTTTGAGACCCAGTACTTC.

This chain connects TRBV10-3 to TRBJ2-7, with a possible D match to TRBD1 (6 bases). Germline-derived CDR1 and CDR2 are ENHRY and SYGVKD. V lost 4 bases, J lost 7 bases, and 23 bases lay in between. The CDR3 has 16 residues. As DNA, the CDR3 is TGTGCCATCAGTGGTGCCCCAGGACAGTCCCCAAGGGAGCAGTACTTC. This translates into CAISGAPGQSPREQYF.

The CDR3: CASRGQMYAGELFF. CDR3 DNA: TGTGCCAGCAGGGGACAGATGTACGCCGGGGAGCTGTTTTTT. This chain links TRBV6-5 with TRBJ2-2; 7 bases fit TRBD1. CDR1 and CDR2 from the germline V gene are MNHEY and SVGAGI. Losses at the gene ends were 6 bases for V and 6 bases for J; bases not matched to a gene: 7. The CDR3 is 14 amino acids.

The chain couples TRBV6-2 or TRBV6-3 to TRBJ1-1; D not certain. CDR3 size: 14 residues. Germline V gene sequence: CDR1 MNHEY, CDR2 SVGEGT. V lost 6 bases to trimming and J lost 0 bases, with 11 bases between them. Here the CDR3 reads CASSVGGLNTEAFF. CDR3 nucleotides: TGTGCCAGCAGCGTGGGAGGCTTGAACACTGAAGCTTTCTTT.

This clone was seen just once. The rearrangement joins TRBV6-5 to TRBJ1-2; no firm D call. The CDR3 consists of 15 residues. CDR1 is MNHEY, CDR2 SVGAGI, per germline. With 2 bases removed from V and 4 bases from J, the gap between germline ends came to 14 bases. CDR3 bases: TGTGCCAGCAGTTACCTAAGCGTCGGTGGCTATGGCTACACCTTC. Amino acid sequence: CASSYLSVGGYGYTF.

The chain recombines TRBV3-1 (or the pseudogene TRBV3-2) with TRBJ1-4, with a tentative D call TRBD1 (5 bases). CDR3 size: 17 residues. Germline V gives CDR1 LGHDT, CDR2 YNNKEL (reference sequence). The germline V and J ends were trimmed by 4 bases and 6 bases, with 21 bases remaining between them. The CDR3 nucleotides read TGTGCCAGCAGCCCAGTCCCGGGACTAACCCGGGATGAAAAACTGTTTTTT. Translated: CASSPVPGLTRDEKLFF.

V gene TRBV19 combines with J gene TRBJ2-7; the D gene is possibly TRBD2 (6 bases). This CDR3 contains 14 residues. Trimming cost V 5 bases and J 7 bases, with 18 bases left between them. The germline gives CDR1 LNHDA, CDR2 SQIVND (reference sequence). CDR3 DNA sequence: TGTGCCAGTAGTGGGGGACTTTCCACTCGGGAGCAGTACTTC. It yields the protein CASSGGLSTREQYF.

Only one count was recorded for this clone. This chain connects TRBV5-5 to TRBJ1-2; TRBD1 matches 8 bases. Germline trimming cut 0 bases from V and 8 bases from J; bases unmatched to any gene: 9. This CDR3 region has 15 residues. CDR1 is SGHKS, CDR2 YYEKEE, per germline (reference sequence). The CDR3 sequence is CASSLVARGRGGYTF. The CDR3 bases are TGTGCCAGCAGCTTGGTCGCCAGGGGGCGAGGGGGCTACACCTTC.

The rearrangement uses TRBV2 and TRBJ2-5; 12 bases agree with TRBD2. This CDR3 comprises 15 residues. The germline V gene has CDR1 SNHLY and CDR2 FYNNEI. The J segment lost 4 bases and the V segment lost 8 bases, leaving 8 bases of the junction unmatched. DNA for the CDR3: TGTGCCAGCGGGCTAGCGGGGGGGCTAGTAGAGACCCAGTACTTC. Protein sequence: CASGLAGGLVETQYF.

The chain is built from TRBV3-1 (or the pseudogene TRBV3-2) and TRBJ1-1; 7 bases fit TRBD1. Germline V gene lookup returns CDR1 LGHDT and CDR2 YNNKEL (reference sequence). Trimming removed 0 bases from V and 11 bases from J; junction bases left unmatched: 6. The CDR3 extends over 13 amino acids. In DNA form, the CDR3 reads TGTGCCAGCAGCCAAGATAAGGGGGCGAGGGCTTTCTTT. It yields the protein CASSQDKGARAFF.

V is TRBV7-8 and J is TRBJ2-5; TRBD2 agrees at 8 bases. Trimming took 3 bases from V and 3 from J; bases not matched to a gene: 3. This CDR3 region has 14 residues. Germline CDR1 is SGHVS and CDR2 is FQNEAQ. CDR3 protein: CASSFLAGEETQYF. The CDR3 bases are TGTGCCAGCAGCTTTCTAGCGGGCGAAGAGACCCAGTACTTC.

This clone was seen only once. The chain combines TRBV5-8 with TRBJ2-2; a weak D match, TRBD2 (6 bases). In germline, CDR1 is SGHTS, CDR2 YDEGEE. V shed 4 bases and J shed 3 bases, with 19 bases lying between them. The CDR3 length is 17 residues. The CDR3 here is CASSRIPGRGDTGELFF. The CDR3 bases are TGTGCCAGCAGCCGAATCCCGGGGCGCGGGGACACCGGGGAGCTGTTTTTT. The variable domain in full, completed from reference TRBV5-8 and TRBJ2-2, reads EAGVTQSPTHLIKTRGQQATLRCSPISGHTSVYWYQQALGLGLQFLLWYDEGEERNRGNFPPRFSGRQFPNYSSELNVNALELEDSALYLCASSRIPGRGDTGELFFGEGSRLTVL.

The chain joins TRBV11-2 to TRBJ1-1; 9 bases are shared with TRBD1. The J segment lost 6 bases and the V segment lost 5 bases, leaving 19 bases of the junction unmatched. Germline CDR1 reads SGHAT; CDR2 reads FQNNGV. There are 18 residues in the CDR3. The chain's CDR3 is CASSLQWGQGRFLPEAFF. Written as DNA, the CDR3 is TGTGCCAGCAGCCTACAGTGGGGACAGGGCCGTTTCCTTCCTGAAGCTTTCTTT.

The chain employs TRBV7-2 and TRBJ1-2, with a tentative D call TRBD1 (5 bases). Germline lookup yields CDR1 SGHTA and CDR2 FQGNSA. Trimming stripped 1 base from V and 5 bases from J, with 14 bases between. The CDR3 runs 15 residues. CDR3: CASSLDNRQIYGYTF. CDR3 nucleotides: TGTGCCAGCAGCTTAGATAATAGACAGATTTATGGCTACACCTTC.

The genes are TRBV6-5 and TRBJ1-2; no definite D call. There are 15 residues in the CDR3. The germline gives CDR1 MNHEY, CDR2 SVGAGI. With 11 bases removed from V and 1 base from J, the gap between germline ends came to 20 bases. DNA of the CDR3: TGTGCCGGCCGCAGGAGTCTTCAAGATAACTATGGCTACACCTTC. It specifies CAGRRSLQDNYGYTF.